This record looks at one T cell receptor beta chain sequence and its context. The CDR3 contains 14 residues. Trimming removed 2 bases at V and 6 bases at J, with 14 bases between. CDR1 is SGDLS and CDR2 is YYNGEE in the germline V gene. These data are taken from a study of control samples from healthy donors and cancer patients. Method: immunoSEQ multiplex PCR; TCRdb's copy keeps in-frame clones and lacks some. There are about 86,000 clones in the sample; 93% occur only once, and over 1.3% lies in the top ten. The receptor was isolated from a woman younger than 45 in good health. The chain combines TRBV9 with TRBJ1-2; unclear D gene. Material: blood. The CDR3 DNA reads TGTGCCAGCAGCGTGGATGCGACGTCGGATGGCTACACCTTC. Its protein is CASSVDATSDGYTF.